The rows below give T cell receptor beta chains drawn from one sample of a study of T-cell memory formation after mild COVID-19. TCRdb reprocessed the 5' RACE reads via MiXCR and lists one record per CDR3 protein. This table has around 530,000 distinct CDR3 sequences, about 22% appearing once. Material: PBMCs or a T cell subset sorted from them (not recorded which). Every receptor here comes from an adult woman who had mild COVID-19 (a few samples of this study predate the infection). Cell type and time point are not known. Each CDR3 is given with its conserved first and last residue. A D gene is named only where the DNA matches it firmly. Only some rows state a clone size, as once, few, many or a class for expanded clones.

TGTGCCAGCAGTTACTCGGGACTAGCGGGAGTGTACAATGAGCAGTTCTTC,CASSYSGLAGVYNEQFF,TRBJ2-1,many,TRBV6-6,TRBD2
TGTGCCAGCAGTTTAACTAGCGGGAGCGAATCCTACAATGAGCAGTTCTTC,CASSLTSGSESYNEQFF,TRBJ2-1,many,TRBV12-3/TRBV12-4,TRBD2
TGTGCCAGCTCACCACCACAGCCGGGACAGGGCTACGAGCAGTACTTC,CASSPPQPGQGYEQYF,TRBJ2-7,NA,TRBV18,TRBD1
TGTGCCAGCTCACCACCGGGAGTGAACACTGAAGCTTTCTTT,CASSPPGVNTEAFF,TRBJ1-1,NA,TRBV18,NA
TGCGCCAGCAGACTTCACTCCGGGACAGGGGGCCCCGGCTATGGCTACACCTTC,CASRLHSGTGGPGYGYTF,TRBJ1-2,NA,TRBV5-1,TRBD1
TGTGCCAGTCGGACAGGGGGCTTCTACGAGCAGTACTTC,CASRTGGFYEQYF,TRBJ2-7,NA,TRBV12-3/TRBV12-4,TRBD1
TGTGCCAGCAGTTTAAGGGGACTAGCGCCTAGCGCAGATACGCAGTATTTT,CASSLRGLAPSADTQYF,TRBJ2-3,NA,TRBV12-3/TRBV12-4,TRBD2
TGTGCCAGCAGAGTGGCCCCAATGAACACTGAAGCTTTCTTT,CASRVAPMNTEAFF,TRBJ1-1,NA,TRBV10-3,NA
TGCAGCGTCGCAAGCGGGAGGGCCTACAATGAGCAGTTCTTC,CSVASGRAYNEQFF,TRBJ2-1,NA,TRBV29-1,TRBD2
TGCAGTGCTAGACCCCCCGGGGTGGGTCAGCCCCAGCATTTT,CSARPPGVGQPQHF,TRBJ1-5,NA,TRBV20-1,NA
TGTGCCACCGGGGTGGGGCGGGGAATCTACAATGAGCAGTTCTTC,CATGVGRGIYNEQFF,TRBJ2-1,few,TRBV15,NA
TGTGCCAGCAGCTTACACCTCGGGGGGTTCTATGGCTACACCTTC,CASSLHLGGFYGYTF,TRBJ1-2,many,TRBV7-2,NA
TGCGCCAGCAGCCAGAGACAGGGCTCTGGGGCCAACGTCCTGACTTTC,CASSQRQGSGANVLTF,TRBJ2-6,NA,TRBV4-3,TRBD1
TGTGCCACCAGTGATGGGGACTCCCTGGGCTCCTACAATGAGCAGTTCTTC,CATSDGDSLGSYNEQFF,TRBJ2-1,NA,TRBV24-1,NA
TGTGCCAGCAGCGAGACAGGGGGCACCGGAGCTTTCTTT,CASSETGGTGAFF,TRBJ1-1,many,TRBV12-3/TRBV12-4,TRBD1
TGTGCCAGCAGTGAATCCGACCCCGGGAGGTATATGAACACTGAAGCTTTCTTT,CASSESDPGRYMNTEAFF,TRBJ1-1,NA,TRBV2,NA
TGTGCCAGCTCATTCCCCCCGGGTAATGAGCAGTTCTTC,CASSFPPGNEQFF,TRBJ2-1,NA,TRBV18,NA
TGTGCCAGCAGGCAAAGACTAGCGGGAGTTATCTACGAGCAGTACTTC,CASRQRLAGVIYEQYF,TRBJ2-7,few,TRBV12-3/TRBV12-4,TRBD2
TGCAGCATCGGACAGGGTGACCACAATGAGCAGTTCTTC,CSIGQGDHNEQFF,TRBJ2-1,many,TRBV29-1,TRBD1
TGTGCCAGCAGCCCCGGGAGTGGTAAAAAACTGTTTTTT,CASSPGSGKKLFF,TRBJ1-4,NA,TRBV7-9,NA
TGTGCCAGCAAAACTAGCGGGAGTTCCTACGAGCAGTACTTC,CASKTSGSSYEQYF,TRBJ2-7,NA,TRBV6-2/TRBV6-3,TRBD2
TGTGCCTGGAGTGCTTCAATAGCGGGAGGAAATGAGCAGTTCTTC,CAWSASIAGGNEQFF,TRBJ2-1,NA,TRBV30,TRBD2
TGTGCCAGCAGTCAATTCGCGGGAGGGCATCCTACGCAGTATTTT,CASSQFAGGHPTQYF,TRBJ2-3,NA,TRBV7-9,TRBD2
TGCGCCAGCAGTCCACCGGGGGGAGAAGGGGAAAAACTGTTTTTT,CASSPPGGEGEKLFF,TRBJ1-4,NA,TRBV5-1,NA
TGTGCCAGCAGCCGCGAGGGGACGGGTTCACCCCTCCACTTT,CASSREGTGSPLHF,TRBJ1-6,few,TRBV11-2,NA
TGCAGCGTTGAGTTAGGGGCTAACTACGAGCAGTACTTC,CSVELGANYEQYF,TRBJ2-7,NA,TRBV29-1,NA
TGTGCCAGCAGATCAGAGCTGACAGTAGCTAACTATGGCTACACCTTC,CASRSELTVANYGYTF,TRBJ1-2,NA,TRBV4-2,NA
TGTGCCAGCAGCCCTACGAGGACACGGGGAAATTCACCCCTCCACTTT,CASSPTRTRGNSPLHF,TRBJ1-6,few,TRBV7-9,NA
TGTGCCAGCAGCCAATCCAGCGGGGAGCTGTTTTTT,CASSQSSGELFF,TRBJ2-2,many,TRBV12-3/TRBV12-4,NA
TGTGCCAGCAGCCACCCAGGCATCTACGAGCAGTACTTC,CASSHPGIYEQYF,TRBJ2-7,NA,TRBV3-1,NA
TGTGCCAGCAGTCCTACCGGGACTACCTACACAGATACGCAGTATTTT,CASSPTGTTYTDTQYF,TRBJ2-3,many,TRBV7-9,TRBD2
TGCAGTGCTAGAGACCTGTTAGCGGGAGGTGCTATCTACGAGCAGTACTTC,CSARDLLAGGAIYEQYF,TRBJ2-7,NA,TRBV20-1,TRBD2
TGTGCCACCAGCAGAGATTCTCCTGAAGCTTTCTTT,CATSRDSPEAFF,TRBJ1-1,few,TRBV15,NA
TGTGCCAGCAGTCAAACGCAGGGTGGCGGGGAGCTGTTTTTT,CASSQTQGGGELFF,TRBJ2-2,many,TRBV12-3/TRBV12-4,NA
TGTGCCAGCAGAGTTCAGGGGACCGGGGAGCTGTTTTTT,CASRVQGTGELFF,TRBJ2-2,few,TRBV11-2,NA
TGTGCCAGCAGCTACAGGGAGAAGGATTCACCCCTCCACTTT,CASSYREKDSPLHF,TRBJ1-6,NA,TRBV5-4,NA
TGTGCCAGCAGCCCTCGGGACTCGGCCTACGAGCAGTACTTC,CASSPRDSAYEQYF,TRBJ2-7,NA,TRBV9,NA
TGCGCCAGCAGCTTGGGTGGACAGGGGGCGACCTTT,CASSLGGQGATF,TRBJ1-1,NA,TRBV5-1,TRBD1